The present entry profiles one T cell receptor beta chain with its context. Per germline, CDR1 MNHNY and CDR2 SVGAGI (reference sequence). The CDR3 has 17 amino acids. V shed 5 bases, J shed 3 bases, and the junction held 11 bases outside the gene matches. Profiled with immunoSEQ multiplex PCR; TCRdb holds only in-frame clones, not every one. The sample holds over 85,000 clones; 90% are singletons and the top ten take 8.4%. This record comes from a study of T cell responses to AZD1222 COVID-19 vaccine. The sequence was collected from an adult in good health. Sample: peripheral blood, taken on day 0 of AZD1222 vaccination. This chain uses TRBV6-6 with TRBJ1-4; TRBD1 aligns across 8 bases. CDR3 in DNA: TGTGCCAGCAGTCCGCAGGGGGCTACAGTGGCTAATGAAAAACTGTTTTTT. It specifies CASSPQGATVANEKLFF.